The 13 T cell receptor beta chains given below trace back to one sample, sequenced in a study of T cell changes during pregnancy in multiple sclerosis. Profiled with immunoSEQ multiplex PCR; TCRdb holds only in-frame clones, not every one. The sample consists of roughly 100,000 clones, 90% to 95% of them appearing once. The sequenced sample was peripheral blood, obtained after pregnancy. The receptors here all came from a female donor in good health, enrolled as a control in a pregnancy study.

The chain uses TRBV6-5 and TRBJ1-6, with TRBD1 matching over 7 bases. The CDR3 length is 14 residues. With V trimmed by 5 bases and J by 5 bases, 3 bases remained unmatched. From germline, CDR1 is MNHEY and CDR2 SVGAGI. The CDR3 loop is CASSKTGNNSPLHF. CDR3 nucleotides: TGTGCCAGCAGTAAGACAGGGAATAATTCACCCCTCCACTTT.

This clone has a single count. This chain joins TRBV6-6 and TRBJ1-2; TRBD1 matches at 7 bases. This CDR3 has 13 residues. The J segment lost 2 bases and the V segment lost 7 bases, leaving 4 bases of the junction unmatched. Germline lookup yields CDR1 MNHNY and CDR2 SVGAGI (reference sequence). The DNA of the CDR3 is TGTGCCAGCATCGGGACAGCGAACTATGGCTACACCTTC. This sequence encodes CASIGTANYGYTF.

The V gene is TRBV19, the J gene TRBJ1-3; 10 positions match TRBD1. Trimming cost V 4 bases and J 4 bases; bases outside gene matches: 7. Per germline, CDR1 LNHDA and CDR2 SQIVND (reference sequence). The CDR3 is 16 amino acids. The CDR3 sequence is CASSTGTGVIGNTIYF. CDR3 DNA: TGTGCCAGTAGTACCGGGACAGGGGTTATCGGAAACACCATATATTTT.

The rearrangement uses TRBV7-2 and TRBJ2-7, with 11 nucleotides matching TRBD2. The trim removed 6 bases at V and 2 bases at J, leaving 6 bases unmatched. This CDR3 spans 15 amino acids. Germline CDR1 and CDR2: SGHTA and FQGNSA. The CDR3 DNA sequence: TGTGCCAGCAGTCCGACTAGCGGGGCAACCTACGAGCAGTACTTC. It encodes CASSPTSGATYEQYF.

The rearrangement links TRBV13 to TRBJ2-7; a weak D match, TRBD1 (5 bases). The CDR3 extends over 13 amino acids. V was clipped by 4 bases and J by 5 bases, with 12 bases between them. CDR1 and CDR2 (germline): PRHDT, FYEKMQ (reference sequence). CDR3 loop: CASSSPGFHEQYF. In nucleotides, the CDR3 is TGTGCCAGCAGCTCCCCAGGGTTCCACGAGCAGTACTTC.

The chain links TRBV10-3 to TRBJ1-5; TRBD1 might be the D (6 bases). V lost 6 bases, J lost 4 bases, and 16 bases lay in between. This CDR3 contains 15 residues. In germline, CDR1 is ENHRY, CDR2 SYGVKD. The DNA for the CDR3 is TGTGCCATCAGGAGGGGGGGGCCCGCAAATCAGCCCCAGCATTTT. It encodes CAIRRGGPANQPQHF.

This chain connects TRBV19 to TRBJ1-5, with D possibly being TRBD1 (6 bases). CDR3 length: 15 amino acids. Trimming shortened V by 2 bases and J by 7 bases, and 15 bases separated the two germline ends. Germline CDR1 is LNHDA and CDR2 is SQIVND (reference sequence). The CDR3 DNA is TGTGCCAGTAGTATATTAGAGGGGGTGAGGCAGCCCCAGCATTTT. Protein product: CASSILEGVRQPQHF.

The chain uses TRBV10-3 and TRBJ1-5; D is perhaps TRBD1 (6 bases). The V end lost 0 bases, the J end lost 0 bases, and 9 bases lay between the germline ends. Germline-derived CDR1 and CDR2 are ENHRY and SYGVKD. The CDR3 covers 16 residues. The CDR3 coding sequence is TGTGCCATCAGTGAGTCCCCAGGGGATAGCAATCAGCCCCAGCATTTT. Protein: CAISESPGDSNQPQHF.

The chain joins TRBV7-9 to TRBJ2-5; D not resolved. Trimming removed 6 bases from V and 4 bases from J, with 9 bases in between. The CDR3 runs to 12 residues. Germline V gene lookup returns CDR1 SEHNR and CDR2 FQNEAQ (reference sequence). This CDR3 is CASSSDIETQYF. DNA of the CDR3: TGTGCCAGCAGTTCCGACATAGAGACCCAGTACTTC.

This sequence joins TRBV11-2 and TRBJ1-2, with 7 bases aligning to TRBD1. Germline lookup yields CDR1 SGHAT and CDR2 FQNNGV. CDR3 length: 14 amino acids. V lost 7 bases to trimming and J lost 4 bases; unmatched junction nucleotides: 9. The CDR3 nucleotides read TGTGCCAGCACTCGGCAGGGGGGACCCTATGGCTACACCTTC. Translated: CASTRQGGPYGYTF.

The V and J genes are TRBV4-2 and TRBJ2-7; D is possibly TRBD2 (5 bases). Germline values: CDR1 LGHNA, CDR2 YNFKEQ. The CDR3 runs 16 residues. V was trimmed by 0 bases and J by 7 bases, leaving 19 bases between them. CDR3 in DNA: TGTGCCAGCAGCCAAGACCGGCTAGCCAGAGTTTTGGAGCAGTACTTC. This sequence encodes CASSQDRLARVLEQYF.

The chain couples TRBV6-1 to TRBJ1-1, with D possibly matching TRBD1 (5 bases). V lost 4 bases, J lost 1 base, and 13 bases lay in between. This CDR3 has 15 amino acids. CDR1 is MNHNS and CDR2 is SASEGT in the germline V gene. The CDR3, as DNA: TGTGCCAGCAGTGCCCAGGGACTCCCGAACACTGAAGCTTTCTTT. The encoded protein is CASSAQGLPNTEAFF.

In DNA, the CDR3 is TGTGCCAGCAGTGCATCGGGGACTAGCAGTAAAGAGACCCAGTACTTC. Protein: CASSASGTSSKETQYF. The V gene is TRBV27, the J gene TRBJ2-5; 9 nucleotides align to TRBD2. Trimming at V came to 5 bases and at J to 3 bases, leaving 10 bases not matched to a gene. This CDR3 contains 16 residues. The germline CDR1 and CDR2 sequences are MNHEY and SMNVEV (reference sequence).